The rows below give T cell receptor beta chains drawn from one sample of a study of neoadjuvant anti-PD-1 for oral cavity cancer. Here immunoSEQ multiplex PCR was the method, and the copy in TCRdb shows in-frame clones only, minus some. The profile shows about 81,000 clones, about four fifths of them singletons. Source: PBMCs, taken before nivolumab (anti-PD-1) treatment. All receptors come from a person aged 35-80 years with oral cavity squamous cell carcinoma. Each CDR3 is given with its conserved first and last residue. The D gene is left open where the match is weak.

TRBD1 TRBJ1-2 TRBV28 CASSKTGGVYGYTF TGTGCCAGCAGCAAGACAGGGGGTGTCTATGGCTACACCTTC
NA TRBJ2-3 TRBV7-7 CASSLAPAAIDTQYF TGTGCTAGCAGCTTAGCGCCGGCAGCGATAGATACGCAGTATTTT
NA TRBJ2-1 TRBV19 CASSIAPGGGEQFF TGTGCCAGTAGTATCGCGCCAGGAGGGGGTGAGCAGTTCTTC
NA TRBJ1-1 TRBV29-1 CSVEEGLRDTEAFF TGCAGCGTTGAGGAGGGGTTGAGGGACACTGAAGCTTTCTTT
TRBD2 TRBJ2-7 TRBV5-4 CASSLDLAAYEQYF TGTGCCAGCAGCTTGGACCTAGCGGCCTACGAGCAGTACTTC
TRBD1 TRBJ2-2 TRBV6-6 CASRPQGTGELFF TGTGCCAGCAGGCCACAGGGGACCGGGGAGCTGTTTTTT
NA TRBJ1-5 TRBV6-1 CASSDLPILGGNQPQHF TGTGCCAGCAGTGACCTCCCCATCCTGGGGGGCAATCAGCCCCAGCATTTT
TRBD2 TRBJ2-7 TRBV27 CASSLFPGGSYEQYF TGTGCCAGCAGTTTATTCCCGGGGGGGTCCTACGAGCAGTACTTC
NA TRBJ1-3 TRBV30 CAWVDISGNTIYF TGTGCCTGGGTGGACATCTCTGGAAACACCATATATTTT
NA TRBJ2-5 TRBV2 CASIAGVGETQYF TGTGCCAGCATCGCGGGTGTTGGGGAGACCCAGTACTTC